The clone carrying this T cell receptor (beta chain) has at least ten counts. Its antigen remains unidentified. Germline trimming cut 5 bases from V and 5 bases from J; bases unmatched to any gene: 5. CDR3 length: 13 amino acids. Per germline, CDR1 KGHSH and CDR2 LQKENI. The data were taken from a study of CD8 T cells in ankylosing spondylitis. Study-level points and caveats: Ankylosing spondylitis blood seemed to carry a telltale TCR beta motif made of several highly homologous variants.

5'-RACE, quantitative and with molecular barcodes, yielded the TCR beta libraries. One entry per CDR3 protein, called by TCRdb with MiXCR from the 5' RACE reads. The data show 200,000 to 250,000 distinct CDR3 sequences, roughly a tenth seen once. The chain recombines TRBV18 with TRBJ2-5; TRBD1 matches 7 bases. The sequence came from a male donor with ankylosing spondylitis or in good health (not recorded which). Sequenced material: blood, either unsorted or a sorted T cell fraction (not recorded which). Written as DNA, the CDR3 is TGTGCCAGCTCAACGACAGGGTCGGAGACCCAGTACTTC. It translates to CASSTTGSETQYF. The entire variable domain, with the rest obtained from reference TRBV18 and TRBJ2-5, is as follows: NAGVMQNPRHLVRRRGQEARLRCSPMKGHSHVYWYRQLPEEGLKFMVYLQKENIIDESGMPKERFSAEFPKEGPSILRIQQVVRGDSAAYFCASSTTGSETQYFGPGTRLLVL.